The next 9 T cell receptor beta chains were all read from a single sample in a study of Ad26.COV2.S vaccination and SARS-CoV-2 variants. Here immunoSEQ multiplex PCR was the method, and the copy in TCRdb shows in-frame clones only, minus some. Of around 450,000 clones in the sample, around 89% were seen once. Noted treatment: roughly 18 received Ad26.COV2.S at low or high dose, single or two shots; several received placebo; per-sample allocation not given. It was on day 63 after the first vaccine or placebo injection that samples were taken. Here the sequenced sample was peripheral blood, taken in a trial of Ad26.COV2.S vaccine versus placebo. These receptors were collected from a person aged 18 to 59 who received the Ad26.COV2.S COVID-19 vaccine or a placebo.

This clone was found a few times. The rearrangement links TRBV29-1 to TRBJ2-7; 9 positions agree with TRBD1. The junction had 7 bases not matched to a gene; V was cut back by 3 bases and J by 7 bases. Germline-derived CDR1 and CDR2 are SQVTM and ANQGSEA. There are 13 residues in the CDR3. DNA for the CDR3: TGCAGCGTTGAGACACAGGGGGCTAAAGAGCAGTACTTC. This encodes CSVETQGAKEQYF.

The chain joins TRBV4-1 to TRBJ1-5; D unclear. Looked up from germline, CDR1 is MGHRA and CDR2 is YSYEKL. V gave up 2 bases and J gave up 9 bases, with 14 bases separating them. This CDR3 spans 14 amino acids. The DNA for the CDR3 is TGCGCCAGCAGCCAAACAACGGGTATAGGGCCCCAGCATTTT. Translation: CASSQTTGIGPQHF.

This chain connects TRBV24-1 to TRBJ2-1; D perhaps matches TRBD2 (6 bases). The CDR3 sequence is 15 residues long. Looked up from germline, CDR1 is KGHDR and CDR2 is SFDVKD. Trimming pared 3 bases from V and 4 bases from J, leaving 12 bases between. This chain's CDR3 is CATSDNPGLYNEQFF. Written as DNA, the CDR3 is TGTGCCACCAGTGATAACCCGGGACTGTACAATGAGCAGTTCTTC.

This clone has a handful of counts. V usage is TRBV5-1 and J usage is TRBJ1-5; D call uncertain. Trimming shortened V by 0 bases and J by 6 bases, and 7 bases separated the two germline ends. The CDR3 loop spans 13 amino acids. The germline CDR1 and CDR2 sequences are SGHRS and YFSETQ. The CDR3 loop reads CASSLGVGQPQHF. CDR3 DNA: TGCGCCAGCAGCTTGGGTGTAGGTCAGCCCCAGCATTTT. Together with reference TRBV5-1 and TRBJ1-5, the CDR3 gives the full variable domain: KAGVTQTPRYLIKTRGQQVTLSCSPISGHRSVSWYQQTPGQGLQFLFEYFSETQRNKGNFPGRFSGRQFSNSRSEMNVSTLELGDSALYLCASSLGVGQPQHFGDGTRLSIL.

This chain joins TRBV11-1 and TRBJ2-2, with 10 bases lining up with TRBD1. Germline CDR1 and CDR2: SGHAT and FQDESV (reference sequence). V lost 5 bases to trimming and J lost 7 bases; unmatched junction nucleotides: 7. This CDR3 region has 15 residues. The CDR3 spells CASSPGTGEVGELFF. Written as DNA, the CDR3 is TGTGCCAGCAGCCCAGGGACAGGGGAAGTCGGGGAGCTGTTTTTT.

Here the CDR3 DNA reads TGTGCCAGCAGCATCAGACCGGAGACTGAAGCTTTCTTT. Translated: CASSIRPETEAFF. This chain uses TRBV13 with TRBJ1-1; D not resolved. From germline, CDR1 is PRHDT and CDR2 FYEKMQ (reference sequence). V lost 5 bases and J 5 bases, leaving 12 bases between the germline ends. The CDR3 contains 13 residues.

The genes are TRBV6-2 or TRBV6-3 and TRBJ2-6, with D unclear. This CDR3 contains 15 residues. Looked up from germline, CDR1 is MNHEY and CDR2 is SVGEGT. With 6 bases removed from V and 4 bases from J, the gap between germline ends came to 13 bases. The CDR3 coding sequence is TGTGCCAGCAGCAACCACCCCGGGGGGGCCAACGTCCTGACTTTC. This sequence encodes CASSNHPGGANVLTF.

The chain is built from TRBV27 and TRBJ1-1; no clear D. CDR3 length: 16 amino acids. Germline assignment: CDR1 MNHEY and CDR2 SMNVEV (reference sequence). Trimming stripped 3 bases from V and 0 bases from J, with 14 bases between. In DNA form, the CDR3 reads TGTGCCAGCAGTTTTTCCAGGACGTCTATGAACACTGAAGCTTTCTTT. Translation: CASSFSRTSMNTEAFF.

V and J are TRBV7-2 and TRBJ2-2; unclear D gene. V was shortened by 8 bases and J by 8 bases, with 6 bases between the two germline ends. The CDR3 runs 10 residues. Germline lookup yields CDR1 SGHTA and CDR2 FQGNSA. The CDR3 region has the DNA TGTGCCAGCGGAAAAGGGGAGCTGTTTTTT. Translating it yields CASGKGELFF.